The T cell receptor beta chain described here comes from a study of PD-1 blockade in classical Hodgkin lymphoma. The CDR3 sequence is 17 residues long. CDR1 and CDR2 (germline): SGHRS, YFSETQ. V lost 3 bases to trimming and J lost 4 bases; unmatched junction nucleotides: 12. The sample's time point: cycle 4 day 1 (C4D1), after 5 to 7 weeks of nivolumab. Each and every patient relapsed after autologous stem cell transplantation, and patients got differing brentuximab vedotin exposure. Repertoires were generated with immunoSEQ multiplex PCR, while TCRdb's copy carries only in-frame clones and drops some. Found here are tens of thousands of clones, roughly 65% of them singletons; the top ten hold more than 3%.

The chain joins TRBV5-1 to TRBJ1-1; TRBD1 matches 10 bases. This TCR was sampled from a human donor with classical Hodgkin lymphoma. The material was peripheral blood mononuclear cells (PBMCs), obtained before the fourth cycle of nivolumab. CDR3 DNA sequence: TGCGCCAGCAGCTACACGACAGGGGGCCGAAAGGGCACTGAAGCTTTCTTT. Its translation is CASSYTTGGRKGTEAFF.